A single sample is the source of the 24 T cell receptor beta chains below, sequenced in a study of PD-1 blockade in classical Hodgkin lymphoma. Sequencing used immunoSEQ multiplex PCR; TCRdb keeps in-frame clones, though not all of them. The sample shows about 97,000 clones, around 80% of them seen only once. No patient escaped relapse after autologous stem cell transplantation, and brentuximab vedotin exposure varied. Sequences were derived from peripheral blood mononuclear cells (PBMCs), sampled at baseline. These receptors were obtained from a human donor with classical Hodgkin lymphoma.

The V gene is TRBV6-4, the J gene TRBJ2-3; TRBD2 is a possible D gene (5 bases). V lost 6 bases, J lost 1 base, and 8 bases lay in between. The germline gives CDR1 MRHNA, CDR2 SNTAGT. This CDR3 is 13 amino acids long. CDR3 sequence reads: CASRYSGTDTQYF. In DNA form, the CDR3 reads TGTGCCAGCAGGTATAGCGGCACAGATACGCAGTATTTT.

The genes are TRBV2 and TRBJ2-3, with D unclear. Between the trimmed V and J ends, which lost 8 bases and 2 bases, there was a span of 23 bases. Germline loops: CDR1 SNHLY, CDR2 FYNNEI. The CDR3 length is 17 residues. The CDR3 spells CASAPRLSISVTDTQYF. In nucleotides, the CDR3 is TGTGCCAGCGCTCCACGCCTATCGATTTCCGTCACAGATACGCAGTATTTT. Using reference TRBV2 and TRBJ2-3 for the parts outside the CDR3, the full variable domain is EPEVTQTPSHQVTQMGQEVILRCVPISNHLYFYWYRQILGQKVEFLVSFYNNEISEKSEIFDDQFSVERPDGSNFTLKIRSTKLEDSAMYFCASAPRLSISVTDTQYFGPGTRLTVL.

The rearrangement joins TRBV5-1 to TRBJ2-7, with 7 bases identical to TRBD2. Germline assignment: CDR1 SGHRS and CDR2 YFSETQ. The CDR3 runs to 17 residues. V lost 4 bases to trimming and J lost 3 bases; unmatched junction nucleotides: 16. The chain's CDR3 is CASSPQLLALQSYEQYF. The CDR3 coding sequence is TGCGCCAGCAGCCCGCAACTACTAGCGCTACAGAGCTACGAGCAGTACTTC.

This clone was recorded once. The chain employs TRBV20-1 and TRBJ2-5; no reliable D call. Germline lookup yields CDR1 DFQATT and CDR2 SNEGSKA (reference sequence). CDR3 length equals 11 residues. Trimming took off 7 bases at V and 4 bases at J, with 10 bases between the two ends. The CDR3 reads CSVTVLETQYF. CDR3 nucleotide sequence: TGCAGTGTCACGGTATTAGAGACCCAGTACTTC.

The rearrangement links TRBV2 to TRBJ2-1, with a possible D match to TRBD2 (6 bases). The V gene's germline CDR1 is SNHLY and CDR2 FYNNEI. The CDR3 extends over 13 amino acids. Trimming pared 6 bases from V and 9 bases from J, leaving 15 bases between. The CDR3 region is CASREGAAGEQFF. CDR3 bases: TGTGCCAGCAGGGAGGGTGCGGCGGGTGAGCAGTTCTTC.

This rearrangement joins TRBV5-8 to TRBJ1-2; D gene ambiguous. V dropped 0 bases and J dropped 7 bases, with 7 bases sitting between them. This CDR3 has 12 residues. The germline V gene encodes CDR1 SGHTS and CDR2 YDEGEE. CDR3 sequence reads: CASSLVRGGYTF. The CDR3 DNA follows: TGTGCCAGCAGCTTGGTGCGGGGTGGCTACACCTTC. The full variable domain, with the rest looked up from reference TRBV5-8 and TRBJ1-2, is EAGVTQSPTHLIKTRGQQATLRCSPISGHTSVYWYQQALGLGLQFLLWYDEGEERNRGNFPPRFSGRQFPNYSSELNVNALELEDSALYLCASSLVRGGYTFGSGTRLTVV.

The chain is built from TRBV5-6 and TRBJ2-5; the D is unclear. The CDR3 consists of 13 residues. V shed 0 bases and J shed 1 base, with 4 bases lying between them. Germline assignment: CDR1 SGHDT and CDR2 YYEEEE. The CDR3 sequence: CASSLVAQETQYF. CDR3 coding DNA: TGTGCCAGCAGCTTGGTGGCCCAAGAGACCCAGTACTTC.

This chain uses TRBV11-3 with TRBJ1-1, with D possibly TRBD1 on 5 matching bases. Germline V gives CDR1 SGHNT, CDR2 YENEEA. CDR3 size: 13 residues. Trimming stripped 6 bases from V and 6 bases from J, with 14 bases between. Here the CDR3 reads CASSHGGDSEAFF. In DNA, the CDR3 is TGTGCCAGCAGTCATGGGGGGGACTCTGAAGCTTTCTTT.

The chain has TRBV7-8 and TRBJ1-1; D is possibly TRBD1 (5 bases). This CDR3 comprises 15 residues. In germline, CDR1 is SGHVS, CDR2 FQNEAQ. Trimming took off 0 bases at V and 6 bases at J, with 14 bases between the two ends. The CDR3, as DNA: TGTGCCAGCAGCTTAGCCGGCAGGGTTTTCGCTGAAGCTTTCTTT. Translation gives CASSLAGRVFAEAFF.

This clone appeared a few times. This chain connects TRBV29-1 to TRBJ1-4; no clear D. The CDR3 has 13 residues. Germline CDR1 and CDR2: SQVTM and ANQGSEA. V lost 5 bases to trimming and J lost 7 bases, with 14 bases between them. CDR3 protein: CSVSMEGGEKLFF. In nucleotides, the CDR3 is TGCAGCGTTTCGATGGAGGGAGGTGAAAAACTGTTTTTT.

The V gene is TRBV6-1, the J gene TRBJ2-2, with D possibly being TRBD1 or TRBD2 (5 bases each). The germline CDR1 and CDR2 sequences are MNHNS and SASEGT. Trimming shortened V by 8 bases and J by 0 bases, and 13 bases separated the two germline ends. CDR3 size: 15 residues. The CDR3 DNA is TGTGCCAGCGTGGGGGACGGGACGAACACCGGGGAGCTGTTTTTT. Residues: CASVGDGTNTGELFF.

Here the CDR3 reads CAISDRRSNNEQFF. The CDR3 DNA reads as TGTGCCATCAGTGACCGCCGTTCCAACAATGAGCAGTTCTTC. The V gene is TRBV10-3, the J gene TRBJ2-1; D not resolved. Trimming pared 3 bases from V and 5 bases from J, leaving 11 bases between. The CDR3 is 14 residues long. The V gene's germline CDR1 is ENHRY and CDR2 SYGVKD.

The CDR3 loop reads CASSPLQGWDNEKLFF. The CDR3 DNA sequence: TGTGCCAGCAGTCCGCTTCAGGGGTGGGATAATGAAAAACTGTTTTTT. The chain is built from TRBV28 and TRBJ1-4; maybe TRBD1 (6 bases). V lost 5 bases, J lost 4 bases, and 17 bases lay in between. This CDR3 is 16 amino acids long. Germline assignment: CDR1 MDHEN and CDR2 SYDVKM.

This clone is a singleton in its sample. The rearrangement joins TRBV5-6 to TRBJ2-5; weak D call: TRBD2 (5 bases). The end of the DNA is better explained by TRBJ2-7, so the J call may be wrong. Germline loops: CDR1 SGHDT, CDR2 YYEEEE. The length of the CDR3 is 12 residues. The CDR3 DNA reads as TGTGCCAGCAGCCTCGGGGCCTACGAGCAGTACTTC. Encoded protein: CASSLGAYEQYF.

The CDR3 here is CSVVRINEQFF. The CDR3 nucleotides are TGCAGCGTTGTCAGAATCAATGAGCAGTTCTTC. The chain joins TRBV29-1 to TRBJ2-1; D remains ambiguous. From germline, CDR1 is SQVTM and CDR2 ANQGSEA. V lost 4 bases to trimming and J lost 6 bases, with 7 bases between them. The CDR3 spans 11 residues.

This rearrangement joins TRBV13 to TRBJ1-5; no clear D. There are 13 residues in the CDR3. V was cut by 5 bases and J by 5 bases, with 10 bases left in between. Germline V lookup: CDR1 PRHDT, CDR2 FYEKMQ (reference sequence). The chain's CDR3 is CASSQSKDQPQHF. Written as DNA, the CDR3 is TGTGCCAGCAGCCAGTCTAAGGATCAGCCCCAGCATTTT.

This clone was counted between two and nine times. The V call is TRBV7-9, the J call TRBJ2-7; TRBD2 is a possible D gene (6 bases). V shed 3 bases and J shed 2 bases, with 17 bases lying between them. The CDR3 consists of 16 residues. Germline V CDR1 and CDR2: SEHNR, FQNEAQ (reference sequence). The CDR3 region has the DNA TGTGCCAGCAGCTTCCCCTCTACGGGAGTGCCCTACGAGCAGTACTTC. Encoded protein: CASSFPSTGVPYEQYF.

The chain has TRBV7-6 and TRBJ1-2; maybe TRBD1 (6 bases). The CDR3 spans 13 residues. Germline loops: CDR1 SGHVS, CDR2 FNYEAQ. V was shortened by 6 bases and J by 7 bases, with 15 bases between the two germline ends. This CDR3 is CASRPTAGAGYTF. In nucleotides, the CDR3 is TGTGCCAGCAGACCAACCGCAGGGGCTGGCTACACCTTC.

The CDR3 reads CAWSGGKNYGYTF. The CDR3 DNA follows: TGTGCCTGGAGTGGGGGCAAAAACTATGGCTACACCTTC. The chain recombines TRBV30 with TRBJ1-2, with a tentative D call TRBD1 (5 bases). V lost 1 base to trimming and J lost 2 bases, with 8 bases between them. The CDR3 covers 13 residues. Per the germline V gene, CDR1 is GTSNPN and CDR2 is SVGIG (reference sequence).

This chain joins TRBV19 and TRBJ2-2, with 16 positions matching TRBD2. Germline V gene lookup returns CDR1 LNHDA and CDR2 SQIVND (reference sequence). This CDR3 has 18 residues. Trimming took 7 bases from V and 3 from J; bases not matched to a gene: 8. CDR3 residues: CASNSGLAGGPHTGELFF. In DNA form, the CDR3 reads TGTGCCAGTAACTCGGGACTAGCGGGAGGGCCTCACACCGGGGAGCTGTTTTTT.

V usage is TRBV5-1 and J usage is TRBJ2-1; D unresolved. Germline CDR1 SGHRS, CDR2 YFSETQ. The CDR3 has 14 amino acids. V lost 1 base and J 5 bases, leaving 10 bases between the germline ends. The CDR3 is CASSLYLGNNEQFF. The CDR3 nucleotides read TGCGCCAGCAGCTTGTATTTGGGCAACAATGAGCAGTTCTTC.

This clone appeared a single time. This rearrangement joins TRBV6-5 to TRBJ2-7, with 11 nucleotides matching TRBD1. The germline V gene encodes CDR1 MNHEY and CDR2 SVGAGI. J gave up 4 bases and V 5 bases, and 4 bases lay outside the gene matches. The CDR3 has 14 residues. The CDR3, as DNA: TGTGCCAGCAGTGGGGGACAGGGGGGATACGAGCAGTACTTC. Translation gives CASSGGQGGYEQYF.

This rearrangement joins TRBV15 to TRBJ1-5; D is ambiguous. Germline CDR1 is LNHNV and CDR2 is YYDKDF (reference sequence). The CDR3 extends over 16 amino acids. Trimming pared 0 bases from V and 5 bases from J, leaving 14 bases between. The CDR3 loop reads CATSRDNRGTHQPQHF. The CDR3, as DNA: TGTGCCACCAGCAGAGACAACCGGGGAACCCATCAGCCCCAGCATTTT.

This clone has more than one count but fewer than ten. The rearrangement links TRBV7-2 to TRBJ2-7; 7 nucleotides agree with TRBD1. Trimming cost V 6 bases and J 6 bases; bases outside gene matches: 8. From germline, CDR1 is SGHTA and CDR2 FQGNSA. The CDR3 sequence is 13 residues long. CDR3 nucleotides: TGTGCCAGCAGGCAAGGACCAGGGGGCGAGCAGTACTTC. Translation gives CASRQGPGGEQYF.